The clone carrying this TCR beta chain was counted a single time. Its antigen is undetermined. This CDR3 contains 15 residues. In germline, CDR1 is SGHNT, CDR2 YYREEE (reference sequence). The V and J ends lost 0 bases and 5 bases respectively, with 15 bases between them. Data came from immunoSEQ multiplex PCR; TCRdb stores just in-frame clones and leaves some out. The data hold 130,000 to 150,000 clones, with roughly nine tenths observed a single time. These data are taken from a study of T cell responses to AZD1222 COVID-19 vaccine. Study outcomes and limitations: Nearly half of spike-specific TCRs reportedly go after variant regions that carry no mutations. CD4 TCRs linked to vaccination spanned spike, dominating at 160-218 and 743-854. Only five or six AZD1222 recipients tested seropositive at baseline.

The receptor was derived from an adult in good health. The input for sequencing was peripheral blood, taken on day 0 of AZD1222 vaccination. The chain links TRBV5-4 to TRBJ2-7; D call uncertain. The CDR3 protein is CASSLASAPDHEQYF. The DNA of the CDR3 is TGTGCCAGCAGCTTGGCCTCGGCCCCGGACCACGAGCAGTACTTC.